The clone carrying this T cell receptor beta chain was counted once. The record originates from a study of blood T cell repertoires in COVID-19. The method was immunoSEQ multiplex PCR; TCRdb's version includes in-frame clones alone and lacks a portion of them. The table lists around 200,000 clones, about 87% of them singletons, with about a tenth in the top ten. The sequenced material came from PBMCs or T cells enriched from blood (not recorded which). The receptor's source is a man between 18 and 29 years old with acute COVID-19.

CDR3 in amino acids: CASSIGDGGETQYF. The CDR3 nucleotides read TGTGCCAGTAGTATAGGGGACGGGGGGGAGACCCAGTACTTC. The chain combines TRBV19 with TRBJ2-5; the match to TRBD2 covers 7 bases. The germline gives CDR1 LNHDA, CDR2 SQIVND (reference sequence). With 1 base clipped from V and 5 bases from J, the junction kept 4 bases outside the gene matches. The CDR3 has 14 residues. Supplemented by reference TRBV19 and TRBJ2-5, the full variable domain reads DGGITQSPKYLFRKEGQNVTLSCEQNLNHDAMYWYRQDPGQGLRLIYYSQIVNDFQKGDIAEGYSVSREKKESFPLTVTSAQKNPTAFYLCASSIGDGGETQYFGPGTRLLVL.